The T cell receptor (beta chain) described here comes from a study of cytomegalovirus exposure and HLA in healthy donors. Study-wide context: The same platform was used for the roughly 120 validation repertoires and the roughly 730 first-cohort repertoires, a later analysis reported.

Study-level findings and limits: Most TCR sequences were rare, but some public TCRs occurred in many donors.

Per the germline V gene, CDR1 is KGHSY and CDR2 is FQNENV. Trimming removed 0 bases from V and 4 bases from J; junction bases left unmatched: 3. The CDR3 loop spans 15 amino acids. Regarding this clone: Its antigen is undetermined.

Sequencing used immunoSEQ multiplex PCR; TCRdb keeps in-frame clones, though not all of them. The profile shows 95,000 to 150,000 clones, approximately 90% of them singletons. V gene TRBV16 combines with J gene TRBJ1-3, with 7 nucleotides matching TRBD1. The sequence was collected from a young woman in good health and CMV-seronegative. The specimen sequenced was PBMCs. CDR3 region: CASSQSSGGGNTIYF. As DNA, the CDR3 is TGTGCCAGCAGCCAATCTTCAGGGGGAGGAAACACCATATATTTT.